This TCR beta chain was found in a study of post-analysis software for immune sequencing data. Unique molecular identifiers had been added to the TCR beta cDNA libraries. TCRdb redid the calling of the PCR reads with MiXCR, one entry per CDR3 protein. This table has roughly 730,000 distinct CDR3 sequences, about 27% appearing once. On this clonotype: What it binds is not known.

Study-wide points: Roughly five TRBV segments were more frequent in patients than controls; TRBV5-6, TRBV5-1 and TRBV20-1 belonged to this group.

Trimming stripped 5 bases from V and 11 bases from J, with 15 bases between. The CDR3 is made up of 12 amino acids. CDR1 is SEHNR and CDR2 is FQNEAQ in the germline V gene (reference sequence). Sequenced: blood. V usage is TRBV7-9 and J usage is TRBJ1-1; D is ambiguous. The source of this sequence is a girl between 5 and 17 years old with multiple sclerosis. The CDR3 spells CASSPVAGPAFF. CDR3 coding DNA: TGTGCCAGCAGCCCTGTGGCGGGCCCGGCTTTCTTT.